The sequence of this T cell receptor (beta chain) was determined in a study of shared clonotypes between healthy human individuals. Study at large: Donors consisted of two women and three men between 18 and 49.

Trimming shortened V by 10 bases and J by 1 base, and 10 bases separated the two germline ends. Germline V gene lookup returns CDR1 LNHDA and CDR2 SQIVND (reference sequence). The CDR3 is made up of 12 amino acids. Here immunoSEQ multiplex PCR was the method, and the copy in TCRdb shows in-frame clones only, minus some. The profile covers approximately 640,000 clones, with about 90% appearing a single time and less than 40% taken by the ten largest. What CD8 memory combined were CD45RO+ cells and CCR7-negative CD45RA+ TemRA cells. Overall study findings and caveats: Rarefaction showed that sequencing of sorted subsets was incomplete (despite large depth).

This clone came up a few times. The antigen remains undetermined. V gene TRBV19 combines with J gene TRBJ1-1; D remains unclear. Sequenced sample: memory CD8+ T cells from PBMCs. Noted subset: CD45RO+ cells pooled with CCR7-negative TemRA cells. This receptor was identified in a man aged 18 to 35 in good health. Some clones in this sample may be carry-over from other donors' samples. This CDR3 reads CATSTGNTEAFF. In DNA form, the CDR3 reads TGTGCCACCTCGACGGGGAACACTGAAGCTTTCTTT. Full variable domain (remainder filled in from reference TRBV19 and TRBJ1-1): DGGITQSPKYLFRKEGQNVTLSCEQNLNHDAMYWYRQDPGQGLRLIYYSQIVNDFQKGDIAEGYSVSREKKESFPLTVTSAQKNPTAFYLCATSTGNTEAFFGQGTRLTVV.